Listed below are T cell receptor beta chains from one sample, sequenced in a study of blood T cell repertoires in COVID-19. Repertoires were generated with immunoSEQ multiplex PCR, while TCRdb's copy carries only in-frame clones and drops some. The table shows 84,000 or so clones, with roughly 92% occurring only once. Material: peripheral blood. The receptors here all came from an older woman with active COVID-19. Each CDR3 is given with its conserved first and last residue. A D gene is named only where the DNA matches it firmly. Clone size appears in some rows only: once, few, many, or a class for an expanded clone.

V gene: TRBV10-3
J gene: TRBJ1-2
D gene: TRBD1
clone size: once
CDR3 DNA: TGTGCCATCAGTGAGTCTGGACAGGGGGCTAACTATGGCTACACCTTC
CDR3 protein: CAISESGQGANYGYTF

V gene: TRBV28
J gene: TRBJ2-1
D gene: TRBD2
clone size: -
CDR3 DNA: TGTGCCAGCAGTTTATATACTAGCGGGAGACGTGAGCAGTTCTTC
CDR3 protein: CASSLYTSGRREQFF

V gene: TRBV5-1
J gene: TRBJ1-2
D gene: TRBD1
clone size: -
CDR3 DNA: TGCGCCAGCAGCATGTGGGACAGGGGGCGGAATGGCTACACCTTC
CDR3 protein: CASSMWDRGRNGYTF

V gene: TRBV19
J gene: TRBJ2-6
D gene: TRBD1
clone size: -
CDR3 DNA: TGTGCCAGTAGCTTCCAGGGGGCTCTTGGGGCCAACGTCCTGACTTTC
CDR3 protein: CASSFQGALGANVLTF

V gene: TRBV2
J gene: TRBJ1-1
D gene: -
clone size: -
CDR3 DNA: TGTGCCAGTGGCGGTCAATTGCTAGTTGAAGCTTTCTTT
CDR3 protein: CASGGQLLVEAFF

V gene: TRBV5-1
J gene: TRBJ2-5
D gene: TRBD1
clone size: few
CDR3 DNA: TGCGCCAGCAGCTTGACAGGGGGCGGAGAGACCCAGTACTTC
CDR3 protein: CASSLTGGGETQYF

V gene: TRBV7-3
J gene: TRBJ2-2
D gene: -
clone size: -
CDR3 DNA: TGTGCCAGCAGCCCGAGTTTGGTGACCGGGGAGCTGTTTTTT
CDR3 protein: CASSPSLVTGELFF

V gene: TRBV5-4
J gene: TRBJ2-3
D gene: TRBD2
clone size: -
CDR3 DNA: TGTGCCAGCAGCCCGAAAGCGGGGGGCTACACAGATACGCAGTATTTT
CDR3 protein: CASSPKAGGYTDTQYF

V gene: TRBV28
J gene: TRBJ2-1
D gene: TRBD2
clone size: -
CDR3 DNA: TGTGCCAGCAGTTTGACTAGCGGGAGCTACAATGAGCAGTTCTTC
CDR3 protein: CASSLTSGSYNEQFF

V gene: TRBV3-1/TRBV3-2
J gene: TRBJ2-7
D gene: TRBD2
clone size: -
CDR3 DNA: TGTGCCAGCAGCCAAGATAATCCCGGACTAGCGGGAGGTTCCTACGAGCAGTACTTC
CDR3 protein: CASSQDNPGLAGGSYEQYF

V gene: TRBV2
J gene: TRBJ1-1
D gene: -
clone size: -
CDR3 DNA: TGTGCCAGCAGACGACAGGATTACACTGAAGCTTTCTTT
CDR3 protein: CASRRQDYTEAFF

V gene: TRBV28
J gene: TRBJ1-4
D gene: -
clone size: -
CDR3 DNA: TGTGCCAGCAGCCTTCCGGGGTCGGCTAATGAAAAACTGTTTTTT
CDR3 protein: CASSLPGSANEKLFF

V gene: TRBV14
J gene: TRBJ1-6
D gene: -
clone size: -
CDR3 DNA: TGTGCCAGCAGCCAAGGGAGGGGTGGTTCACCCCTCCACTTT
CDR3 protein: CASSQGRGGSPLHF

V gene: TRBV30
J gene: TRBJ1-5
D gene: -
clone size: -
CDR3 DNA: TGTGCCTGGAAGGTTGCAACAGGGAGTAGCAATCAGCCCCAGCATTTT
CDR3 protein: CAWKVATGSSNQPQHF

V gene: TRBV28
J gene: TRBJ2-3
D gene: TRBD2
clone size: -
CDR3 DNA: TGTGCCAGCAGTTTTTGGACTAGCGGGAATCAGGGTACGCAGTATTTT
CDR3 protein: CASSFWTSGNQGTQYF

V gene: TRBV6-2/TRBV6-3
J gene: TRBJ2-1
D gene: TRBD2
clone size: -
CDR3 DNA: TGTGCCAGCAGTCTAGCGGGCAGCTCCTACAATGAGCAGTTCTTC
CDR3 protein: CASSLAGSSYNEQFF

V gene: TRBV6-5
J gene: TRBJ2-2
D gene: TRBD1
clone size: -
CDR3 DNA: TGTGCCAGCAGTTACCGGACAGGGGGTCATGGCGGGGAGCTGTTTTTT
CDR3 protein: CASSYRTGGHGGELFF

V gene: TRBV27
J gene: TRBJ1-5
D gene: -
clone size: -
CDR3 DNA: TGTGCCAGCAGTTTAAGCTTTCCAGGGGCCCTTAGCAATCAGCCCCAGCATTTT
CDR3 protein: CASSLSFPGALSNQPQHF

V gene: TRBV5-5
J gene: TRBJ2-6
D gene: TRBD1
clone size: -
CDR3 DNA: TGTGCCAGCAGTGAAGGACAGGGGGCTGGGGCCAACGTCCTGACTTTC
CDR3 protein: CASSEGQGAGANVLTF

V gene: TRBV3-1/TRBV3-2
J gene: TRBJ2-5
D gene: TRBD2
clone size: -
CDR3 DNA: TGTGCCAGCAGCTACCGAGGGACTACTCAAGAGACCCAGTACTTC
CDR3 protein: CASSYRGTTQETQYF

V gene: TRBV4-3
J gene: TRBJ2-5
D gene: -
clone size: once
CDR3 DNA: TGCGCCAGCAGCCAAGATCTCGGACCGGGGGAGACCCAGTACTTC
CDR3 protein: CASSQDLGPGETQYF

V gene: TRBV25-1
J gene: TRBJ2-1
D gene: TRBD2
clone size: -
CDR3 DNA: TGTGCCAGCAGTGACTCAGAGCGGGAGGAGCAGTTCTTC
CDR3 protein: CASSDSEREEQFF

V gene: TRBV6-6
J gene: TRBJ2-1
D gene: -
clone size: once
CDR3 DNA: TGTGCCACCATCCAGGACAGAACCTACAATGAGCAGTTCTTC
CDR3 protein: CATIQDRTYNEQFF

V gene: TRBV10-3
J gene: TRBJ2-3
D gene: -
clone size: -
CDR3 DNA: TGTGCCATCAGTGACCCCGGGAGAAGCCAAGTCACAGATACGCAGTATTTT
CDR3 protein: CAISDPGRSQVTDTQYF

V gene: TRBV3-1/TRBV3-2
J gene: TRBJ1-1
D gene: TRBD1
clone size: -
CDR3 DNA: TGTGCCAGCAGCCTTCCAGGGGGCCTGGTTGAAGCTTTCTTT
CDR3 protein: CASSLPGGLVEAFF

V gene: TRBV5-1
J gene: TRBJ1-2
D gene: -
clone size: -
CDR3 DNA: TGCGCCAGCAGCTTAGGCAGGGAATGGGGCTACACCTTC
CDR3 protein: CASSLGREWGYTF

V gene: TRBV7-9
J gene: TRBJ2-6
D gene: TRBD1
clone size: -
CDR3 DNA: TGTGCCAGCAGCCGACAGGGCGGTGGGGCCAACGTCCTGACTTTC
CDR3 protein: CASSRQGGGANVLTF

V gene: TRBV10-3
J gene: TRBJ2-3
D gene: TRBD2
clone size: -
CDR3 DNA: TGTGCCAACGGACTAGCGCCAGATACGCAGTATTTT
CDR3 protein: CANGLAPDTQYF

V gene: TRBV6-2/TRBV6-3
J gene: TRBJ1-1
D gene: -
clone size: -
CDR3 DNA: TGTGCCAGCAGTTTTACCACTGCGCGAGATGAAGCTTTCTTT
CDR3 protein: CASSFTTARDEAFF

V gene: TRBV7-9
J gene: TRBJ1-5
D gene: TRBD1
clone size: -
CDR3 DNA: TGTGCCAGCAGCCCTACAGGGGGCGGTCAGCCCCAGCATTTT
CDR3 protein: CASSPTGGGQPQHF

V gene: TRBV5-1
J gene: TRBJ2-2
D gene: -
clone size: -
CDR3 DNA: TGCGCCAGCAGCTTCGCAGGGAACACCGGGGAGCTGTTTTTT
CDR3 protein: CASSFAGNTGELFF

V gene: TRBV25-1
J gene: TRBJ2-7
D gene: -
clone size: -
CDR3 DNA: TGTGCCAGCAGTGAAGGACAGCCATACGAGCAGTACTTC
CDR3 protein: CASSEGQPYEQYF

V gene: TRBV18
J gene: TRBJ2-5
D gene: -
clone size: -
CDR3 DNA: TGTGCCAGCTCACCCACAGGAGTTCAAGAGACCCAGTACTTC
CDR3 protein: CASSPTGVQETQYF

V gene: TRBV4-1
J gene: TRBJ1-5
D gene: -
clone size: -
CDR3 DNA: TGCGCCAGCAGCCAAGTATTCAGTAGCAATCAGCCCCAGCATTTT
CDR3 protein: CASSQVFSSNQPQHF

V gene: TRBV10-3
J gene: TRBJ2-3
D gene: TRBD1
clone size: -
CDR3 DNA: TGTGCCATCAGGAGGGGGCCTTTCACAGATACGCAGTATTTT
CDR3 protein: CAIRRGPFTDTQYF

V gene: TRBV2
J gene: TRBJ1-1
D gene: TRBD1
clone size: -
CDR3 DNA: TGTGCCAGCAGTGAAGGACAGGGGATGAACACTGAAGCTTTCTTT
CDR3 protein: CASSEGQGMNTEAFF

V gene: TRBV7-3
J gene: TRBJ1-2
D gene: TRBD1
clone size: -
CDR3 DNA: TGTGCCAGCAGCAGCGACCCCTCCGGGACAGGGGGTGGCTACACCTTC
CDR3 protein: CASSSDPSGTGGGYTF

V gene: TRBV28
J gene: TRBJ1-3
D gene: TRBD1
clone size: -
CDR3 DNA: TGTGCCAGCAGTTCTACAGGGGCTGGAAACACCATATATTTT
CDR3 protein: CASSSTGAGNTIYF

V gene: TRBV19
J gene: TRBJ2-2
D gene: -
clone size: -
CDR3 DNA: TGTGCCAGTAGTCCTACCGGGGAGCTGTTTTTT
CDR3 protein: CASSPTGELFF

V gene: TRBV2
J gene: TRBJ2-5
D gene: -
clone size: few
CDR3 DNA: TGTGCCAGCAGTGAAGCAAATCAGGGATTGGAGACCCAGTACTTC
CDR3 protein: CASSEANQGLETQYF

V gene: TRBV29-1
J gene: TRBJ1-5
D gene: -
clone size: -
CDR3 DNA: TGCAGCGTTGGGTCCGGGGAAAATCAGCCCCAGCATTTT
CDR3 protein: CSVGSGENQPQHF